These 3 T cell receptor beta chains share one sample of origin, sequenced in a study of T-cell reconstitution after alpha-beta-depleted transplantation in children. During its preparation, the TCRbeta library received unique molecular identifiers. MiXCR, run by TCRdb on the PCR reads, gives a single entry per CDR3 protein. The sample consists of about 460,000 distinct CDR3 sequences, about 10% of them appearing once. Sequenced here: PBMCs, sampled before TCRalphabeta/CD19-depleted stem cell transplant. The receptor source for this set is a child aged 2 to 10 with inherited bone marrow failure, due to receive a stem cell transplant.

This clonotype was recorded many times. In DNA, the CDR3 is TGTGCCAGCAGTTACTCGAACCTCGCCCTTGACGATGAGCAGTTCTTC. It translates to CASSYSNLALDDEQFF. The rearrangement joins TRBV6-5 to TRBJ2-1; D gene ambiguous. V lost 0 bases and J 8 bases, leaving 17 bases between the germline ends. Germline CDR1 reads MNHEY; CDR2 reads SVGAGI. This CDR3 has 16 amino acids.

This clonotype was seen ten or more times. This chain uses TRBV12-3 or TRBV12-4 with TRBJ2-7; TRBD1 matches 8 bases. The CDR3 sequence is 14 residues long. The V gene end was trimmed by 5 bases and the J gene end by 1 base; junction bases not matched to a gene: 4. DNA of the CDR3: TGTGCCAGCAGTCGGGACAGGCGTTCCTACGAGCAGTACTTC. Protein: CASSRDRRSYEQYF.

This clonotype was seen ten or more times. The J gene is TRBJ2-3, the V gene TRBV10-2; no clear D gene. The CDR3 length is 15 residues. Germline CDR1 and CDR2: WSHSY and SAAADI. The V gene lost 1 base and the J gene lost 2 bases, with 10 bases spanning the gap. The DNA for the CDR3 is TGCGCCAGCAGTGAGTGGACCAAAATCACAGATACGCAGTATTTT. Translating it yields CASSEWTKITDTQYF.